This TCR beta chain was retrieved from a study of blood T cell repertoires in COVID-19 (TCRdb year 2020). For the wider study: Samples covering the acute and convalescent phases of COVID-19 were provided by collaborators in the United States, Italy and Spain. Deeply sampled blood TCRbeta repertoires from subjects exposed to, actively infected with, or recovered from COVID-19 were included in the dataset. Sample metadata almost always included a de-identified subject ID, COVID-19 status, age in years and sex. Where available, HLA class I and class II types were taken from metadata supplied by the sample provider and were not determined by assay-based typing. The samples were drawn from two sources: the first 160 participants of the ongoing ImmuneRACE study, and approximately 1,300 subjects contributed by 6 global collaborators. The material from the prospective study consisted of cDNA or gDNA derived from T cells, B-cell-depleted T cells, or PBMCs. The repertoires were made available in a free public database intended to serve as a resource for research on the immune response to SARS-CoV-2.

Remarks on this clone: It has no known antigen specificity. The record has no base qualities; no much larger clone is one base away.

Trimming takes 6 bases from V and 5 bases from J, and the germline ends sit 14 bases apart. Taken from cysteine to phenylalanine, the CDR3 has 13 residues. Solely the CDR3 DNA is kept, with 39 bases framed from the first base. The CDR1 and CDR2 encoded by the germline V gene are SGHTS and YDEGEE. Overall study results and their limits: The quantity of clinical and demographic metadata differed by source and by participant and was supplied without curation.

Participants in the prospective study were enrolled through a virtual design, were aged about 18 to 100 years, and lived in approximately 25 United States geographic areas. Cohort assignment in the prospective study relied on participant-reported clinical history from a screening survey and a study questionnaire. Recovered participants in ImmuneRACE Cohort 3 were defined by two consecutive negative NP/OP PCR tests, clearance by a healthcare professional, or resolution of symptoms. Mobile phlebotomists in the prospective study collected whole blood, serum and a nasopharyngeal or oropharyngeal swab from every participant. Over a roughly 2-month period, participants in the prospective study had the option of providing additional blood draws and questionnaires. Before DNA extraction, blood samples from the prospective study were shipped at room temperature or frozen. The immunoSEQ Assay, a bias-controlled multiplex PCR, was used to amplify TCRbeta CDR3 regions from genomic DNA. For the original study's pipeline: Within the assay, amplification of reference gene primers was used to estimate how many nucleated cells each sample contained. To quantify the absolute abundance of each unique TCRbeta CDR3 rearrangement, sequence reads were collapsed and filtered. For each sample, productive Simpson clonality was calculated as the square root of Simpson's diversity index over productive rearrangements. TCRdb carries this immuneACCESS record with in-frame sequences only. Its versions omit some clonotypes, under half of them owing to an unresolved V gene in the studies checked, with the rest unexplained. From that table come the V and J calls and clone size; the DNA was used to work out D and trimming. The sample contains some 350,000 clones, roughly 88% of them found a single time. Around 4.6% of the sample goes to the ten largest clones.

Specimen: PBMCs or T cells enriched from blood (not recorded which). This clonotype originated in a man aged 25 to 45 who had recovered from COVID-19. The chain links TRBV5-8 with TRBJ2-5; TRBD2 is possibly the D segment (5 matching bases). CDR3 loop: CASTRGFGETQYF. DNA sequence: TGTGCCAGCACCCGGGGTTTCGGGGAGACCCAGTACTTC.